This T cell receptor beta chain came from a study of T cells in Graves' hyperthyroidism and ophthalmopathy. About the study: Initial diagnosis, before any treatment, was when peripheral blood was collected. The study, taken as a whole, reports: Blood also held most thyroid clonotypes expanded beyond 0.001. Ophthalmopathy could be told apart from stable hyperthyroidism with a 13 V-J model. Before onset, ophthalmopathy was predicted by the model a median roughly 6.8 months earlier.

CDR1 is MGHRA, CDR2 YSYEKL, per germline. Trimming took 0 bases from V and 0 from J, leaving 6 bases between them. The CDR3 is 15 residues long. This clonotype was found many times. The antigen remains undetermined. RNA transcripts provided the source from which TCR beta CDR3 regions were amplified. The HTBI primer set was used in a first-round RT-PCR of the TCR CDR3. TCRdb re-called the multiplex PCR reads with MiXCR, one entry per CDR3 protein. This table holds 650,000 to 750,000 distinct CDR3 sequences, around 15% found once. This clonotype was sampled from a woman aged 18-35 years with Graves' hyperthyroidism. This chain links TRBV4-1 with TRBJ1-3; D gene unclear. Specimen: blood. This CDR3 is CASSQDPVSGNTIYF. The CDR3 nucleotides read TGCGCCAGCAGCCAAGATCCGGTCTCTGGAAACACCATATATTTT.